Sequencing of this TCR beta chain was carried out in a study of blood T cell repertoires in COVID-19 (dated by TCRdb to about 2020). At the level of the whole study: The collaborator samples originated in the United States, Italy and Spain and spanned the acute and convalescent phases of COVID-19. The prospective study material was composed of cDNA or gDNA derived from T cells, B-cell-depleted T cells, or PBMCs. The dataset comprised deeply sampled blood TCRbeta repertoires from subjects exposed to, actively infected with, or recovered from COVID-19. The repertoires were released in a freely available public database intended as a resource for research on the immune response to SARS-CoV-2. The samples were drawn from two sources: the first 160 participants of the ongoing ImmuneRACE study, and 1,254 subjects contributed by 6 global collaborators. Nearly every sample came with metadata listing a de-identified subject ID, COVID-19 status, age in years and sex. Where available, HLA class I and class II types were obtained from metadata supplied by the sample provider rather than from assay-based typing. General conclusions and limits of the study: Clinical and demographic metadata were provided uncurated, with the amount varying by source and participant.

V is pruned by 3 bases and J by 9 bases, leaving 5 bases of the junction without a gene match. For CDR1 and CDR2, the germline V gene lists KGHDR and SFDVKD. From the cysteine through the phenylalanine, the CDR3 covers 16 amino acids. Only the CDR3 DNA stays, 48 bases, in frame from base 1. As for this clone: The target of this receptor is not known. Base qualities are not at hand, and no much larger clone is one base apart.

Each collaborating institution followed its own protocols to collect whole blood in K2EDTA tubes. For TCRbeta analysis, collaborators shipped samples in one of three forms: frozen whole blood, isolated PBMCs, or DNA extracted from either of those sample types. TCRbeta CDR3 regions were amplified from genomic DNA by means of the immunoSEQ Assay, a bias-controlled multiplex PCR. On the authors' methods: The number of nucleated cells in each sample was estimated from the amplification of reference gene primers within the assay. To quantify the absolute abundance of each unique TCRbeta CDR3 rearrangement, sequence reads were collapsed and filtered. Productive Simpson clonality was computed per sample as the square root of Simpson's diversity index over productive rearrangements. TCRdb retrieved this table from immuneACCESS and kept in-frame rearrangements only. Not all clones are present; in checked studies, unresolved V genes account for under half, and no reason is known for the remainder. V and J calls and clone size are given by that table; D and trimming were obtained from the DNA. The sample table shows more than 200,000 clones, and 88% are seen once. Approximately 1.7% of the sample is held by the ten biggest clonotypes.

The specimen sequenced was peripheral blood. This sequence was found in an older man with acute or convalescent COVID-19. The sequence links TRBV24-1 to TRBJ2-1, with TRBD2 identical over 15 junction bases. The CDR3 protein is CATSDQGLAGGFEQFF. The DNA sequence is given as TGTGCCACCAGTGATCAAGGACTAGCGGGAGGGTTTGAGCAGTTCTTC.